This section outlines one TCR beta chain sequence together with its context. Its antigen remains unidentified. No clone much larger than this one lies a single base away; base qualities are absent. This specimen comes from a study of blood T cell repertoires in COVID-19 (TCRdb year 2020). General notes on the study: The collaborator samples originated in the United States, Italy and Spain and spanned the acute and convalescent phases of COVID-19. The material from the prospective study consisted of cDNA or gDNA derived from T cells, B-cell-depleted T cells, or PBMCs. The dataset comprised deeply sampled blood TCRbeta repertoires from subjects exposed to, actively infected with, or recovered from COVID-19. A freely available public database, intended as a resource for researchers studying the immune response to SARS-CoV-2, is where the repertoires were released. The samples were drawn from two sources: the first 160 participants of the ongoing ImmuneRACE study, and 1,000 to 1,500 subjects contributed by 6 global collaborators. A de-identified subject ID, COVID-19 status, age in years and sex were almost always included in the sample metadata. Where available, HLA class I and class II types were taken from metadata supplied by the sample provider and were not determined by assay-based typing. General study outcomes and caveats: Clinical and demographic metadata were provided uncurated, with the amount varying by source and participant.

Looking up the germline V gene yields CDR1 MDHEN and CDR2 SYDVKM. A distance of 21 bases separates the germline ends of V and J, which lose 3 bases and 0 bases respectively. The CDR3 starts with the cysteine, ends with the phenylalanine, and has 19 residues. Only CDR3 DNA remains: 57 bases, in frame from the first base. Enrolling through a virtual design, the prospective study's participants ranged in age from roughly 18 to 89 years and lived across roughly 23 United States geographic areas. In the prospective study, participants were assigned to cohorts based on the clinical history participants reported in a screening survey and a study questionnaire. Recovered participants in ImmuneRACE Cohort 3 were defined by two consecutive negative NP/OP PCR tests, clearance by a healthcare professional, or resolution of symptoms. In the prospective study, mobile phlebotomists collected whole blood, serum and a nasopharyngeal or oropharyngeal swab from each participant. Additional blood draws and questionnaires over an approximately 2-month period could optionally be provided by prospective study participants. Prospective study blood samples were shipped either frozen or at room temperature before DNA extraction.

The immunoSEQ Assay, a bias-controlled multiplex PCR, was used to amplify TCRbeta CDR3 regions from genomic DNA. Per the original workflow: The number of nucleated cells in each sample was estimated from the amplification of reference gene primers within the assay. To quantify the absolute abundance of each unique TCRbeta CDR3 rearrangement, sequence reads were collapsed and filtered. Productive Simpson clonality was computed per sample as the square root of Simpson's diversity index over productive rearrangements. TCRdb took this table from immuneACCESS and kept in-frame rearrangements with V and J called. Such tables lack part of the clones; where checked against another copy, unresolved V genes explain under half of the gap, and the rest is unexplained. V, J and clone size derive from that table, while D and trimming were established from the DNA sequence. The sample includes about 180,000 clones, with about nine tenths observed a single time. Around 9.5% of the sample is taken by the ten largest.

The clonotype comes from a woman aged 18 to 35 who had recovered from COVID-19. Recombination linked TRBV28 to TRBJ1-5, and perhaps TRBD1 as D gene, on 5 matching bases. Sequences were obtained from PBMCs or T cells enriched from blood (not recorded which). The CDR3 sequence is CASSFYRWGEQYSNQPQHF. The DNA sequence is as follows: TGTGCCAGCAGTTTTTACCGGTGGGGGGAACAATATAGCAATCAGCCCCAGCATTTT.